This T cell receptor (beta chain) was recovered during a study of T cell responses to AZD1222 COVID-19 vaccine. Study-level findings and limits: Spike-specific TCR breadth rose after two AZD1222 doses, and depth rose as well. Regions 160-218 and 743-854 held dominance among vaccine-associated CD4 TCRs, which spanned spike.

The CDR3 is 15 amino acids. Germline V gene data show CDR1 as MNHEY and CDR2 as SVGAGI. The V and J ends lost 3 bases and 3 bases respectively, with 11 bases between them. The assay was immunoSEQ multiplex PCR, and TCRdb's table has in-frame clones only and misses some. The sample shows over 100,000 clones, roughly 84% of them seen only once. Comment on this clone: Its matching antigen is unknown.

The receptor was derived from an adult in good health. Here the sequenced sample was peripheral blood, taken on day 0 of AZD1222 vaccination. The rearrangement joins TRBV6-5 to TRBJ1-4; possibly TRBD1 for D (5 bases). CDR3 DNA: TGTGCCAGCAGTTATTTCGGGGGTGCTAATGAAAAACTGTTTTTT. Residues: CASSYFGGANEKLFF.